These 30 T cell receptor beta chains originate from one sample sequenced in a study of blood T cell repertoires in COVID-19. Sequencing used immunoSEQ multiplex PCR; TCRdb keeps in-frame clones, though not all of them. The sample has under 250,000 clones, about four fifths seen once. Sequenced: PBMCs or T cells enriched from blood (not recorded which). All receptors derive from a woman in her fifties or sixties who had recovered from COVID-19.

CDR3: CATSRVTTEVGTQYF. The DNA for the CDR3 is TGTGCCACCAGCAGAGTTACCACTGAGGTGGGGACCCAGTACTTC. The chain is built from TRBV15 and TRBJ2-5; D is unresolved. CDR3 length: 15 amino acids. Germline CDR1 is LNHNV and CDR2 is YYDKDF (reference sequence). Trimming removed 1 base at V and 7 bases at J, with 16 bases between.

This rearrangement joins TRBV7-3 to TRBJ1-2; tentatively, D is TRBD1 (6 bases). Between the trimmed V and J ends, which lost 0 bases and 2 bases, there was a span of 7 bases. The CDR3 is made up of 14 amino acids. CDR1 and CDR2 from the germline V gene are SGHTA and FQGTGA. For the CDR3, the DNA is TGTGCCAGCAGCTTAACAGGACAGAACTATGGCTACACCTTC. The encoded protein is CASSLTGQNYGYTF.

The genes are TRBV12-2 and TRBJ2-2; the DNA was not used to check the table's D call, TRBD1. TRBV12-2 has pseudogene status. This CDR3 has 22 amino acids. Here the CDR3 DNA reads TGTGCAAGTCGCTCTACTCCATTCCAATCCTTGGGTACGACACCGAACACCGGGGAGCTGTTTTTT. Translation: CASRSTPFQSLGTTPNTGELFF.

In this sample, this clone turned up once. The J gene is TRBJ2-5, the V gene TRBV5-1; the match to TRBD2 covers 9 bases. CDR1 is SGHRS and CDR2 is YFSETQ in the germline V gene. This CDR3 has 16 amino acids. The junction had 7 bases not matched to a gene; V was cut back by 0 bases and J by 4 bases. Here the CDR3 reads CASSLDGGRAGETQYF. The CDR3 nucleotides read TGCGCCAGCAGCTTGGACGGCGGGAGGGCGGGAGAGACCCAGTACTTC.

The rearrangement uses TRBV4-2 and TRBJ2-3; TRBD2 aligns across 8 bases. The CDR3 consists of 17 residues. V was pared by 4 bases and J by 4 bases, with 13 bases of the junction left unmatched. Per the germline V gene, CDR1 is LGHNA and CDR2 is YNFKEQ. DNA for the CDR3: TGTGCCAGCAGCCCCCACCCCCCCGGGGGGGTCTCAGATACGCAGTATTTT. This codes for CASSPHPPGGVSDTQYF.

J is TRBJ2-7 and V is TRBV7-8; 8 bases fit TRBD1. The V gene end was trimmed by 1 base and the J gene end by 2 bases; junction bases not matched to a gene: 4. The CDR3 extends over 15 amino acids. Looked up from germline, CDR1 is SGHVS and CDR2 is FQNEAQ. CDR3 in amino acids: CASSLVQGAPYEQYF. The CDR3 bases are TGTGCCAGCAGCTTAGTTCAGGGGGCCCCCTACGAGCAGTACTTC.

The V call is TRBV7-3, the J call TRBJ2-3; 9 bases align to TRBD1. Looked up from germline, CDR1 is SGHTA and CDR2 is FQGTGA. The CDR3 sequence is 16 residues long. J lost 3 bases, V lost 2 bases, and 6 bases had no gene match. CDR3 residues: CASSLRPTGGTDTQYF. The CDR3, as DNA: TGTGCCAGCAGCTTACGTCCGACAGGGGGTACAGATACGCAGTATTTT.

This chain uses TRBV27 with TRBJ2-1, with no clear D. The CDR3 runs 15 residues. Germline CDR1 MNHEY, CDR2 SMNVEV (reference sequence). Trimming left V 10 bases short and J 0 bases short, with 16 bases between. The chain's CDR3 is CATVPQDPSYNEQFF. The CDR3 region has the DNA TGTGCCACGGTACCTCAGGATCCCTCCTACAATGAGCAGTTCTTC.

V usage is TRBV4-1 and J usage is TRBJ2-5, with D possibly TRBD1 on 5 matching bases. CDR1 MGHRA and CDR2 YSYEKL come from the germline V gene. The ends were cut back, 1 base at V and 5 bases at J, with 11 bases in the middle. This CDR3 contains 14 residues. The chain's CDR3 is CASSQGPGLETQYF. CDR3 DNA: TGCGCCAGCAGCCAAGGCCCAGGGTTGGAGACCCAGTACTTC.

V usage is TRBV5-1 and J usage is TRBJ2-1; 10 nucleotides line up with TRBD2. Germline V CDR1 and CDR2: SGHRS, YFSETQ. The V gene end was trimmed by 0 bases and the J gene end by 7 bases; junction bases not matched to a gene: 4. This CDR3 comprises 15 residues. CDR3 region: CASSLALAGANEQFF. Here the CDR3 DNA reads TGCGCCAGCAGCTTGGCCCTAGCGGGAGCTAATGAGCAGTTCTTC.

This chain joins TRBV6-9 and TRBJ2-7; TRBD1 matches 7 bases. Unmatched junction bases numbered 3, after V lost 2 bases and J lost 5 bases. Germline V gene sequence: CDR1 MNHGY, CDR2 SVAAGI. The CDR3 sequence is 13 residues long. The CDR3 protein is CASSYKGTDEQYF. DNA for the CDR3: TGTGCCAGCAGTTATAAGGGGACAGACGAGCAGTACTTC.

This clone came up a few times. This sample also contains other DNA sequences that code for the same CDR3. The chain is built from TRBV19 and TRBJ2-1; 8 nucleotides agree with TRBD2. The CDR3 covers 14 residues. With 1 base clipped from V and 7 bases from J, the junction kept 3 bases outside the gene matches. Germline values: CDR1 LNHDA, CDR2 SQIVND (reference sequence). The CDR3 reads CASSIAGGPNEQFF. The DNA for the CDR3 is TGTGCCAGTAGTATAGCGGGAGGGCCGAATGAGCAGTTCTTC.

The chain employs TRBV29-1 and TRBJ1-2, with D possibly being TRBD1 (6 bases). The V gene lost 4 bases and the J gene lost 8 bases, with 8 bases spanning the gap. The CDR3 loop spans 10 amino acids. Germline CDR1 reads SQVTM; CDR2 reads ANQGSEA. CDR3 coding DNA: TGCAGCGTTGCAGGGGACGGCTACACCTTC. Translation gives CSVAGDGYTF.

The V call is TRBV27, the J call TRBJ2-1; no reliable D call. Germline V CDR1 and CDR2: MNHEY, SMNVEV (reference sequence). The CDR3 is 15 residues long. The V gene lost 0 bases and the J gene lost 0 bases, with 6 bases spanning the gap. CDR3 sequence reads: CASSLSSSSYNEQFF. The DNA for the CDR3 is TGTGCCAGCAGTTTATCTTCTAGCTCCTACAATGAGCAGTTCTTC.

The V gene is TRBV2, the J gene TRBJ2-1; TRBD1 aligns across 8 bases. The V gene end was trimmed by 8 bases and the J gene end by 12 bases; junction bases not matched to a gene: 9. The CDR3 runs 12 residues. Germline CDR1 and CDR2: SNHLY and FYNNEI. The DNA of the CDR3 is TGTGCCAGCCCGACAGGGGAGGCGTGGCAGTTCTTC. Translation gives CASPTGEAWQFF.

The V gene is TRBV12-3 or TRBV12-4, the J gene TRBJ1-6, with 8 bases matching TRBD1. CDR3 length: 13 amino acids. V shed 7 bases, J shed 18 bases, and the junction held 14 bases outside the gene matches. The CDR3 DNA sequence: TGTGCCAGCAATCCTGGACAGGGAGGCATCCCCCACTTT. It codes for CASNPGQGGIPHF.

V usage is TRBV27 and J usage is TRBJ2-5; maybe TRBD1 (6 bases). Per the germline V gene, CDR1 is MNHEY and CDR2 is SMNVEV (reference sequence). The CDR3 spans 15 residues. Between the trimmed V and J ends, which lost 5 bases and 2 bases, there was a span of 15 bases. CDR3 residues: CASSPHQGLQETQYF. CDR3 bases: TGTGCCAGCAGTCCACACCAGGGGTTGCAAGAGACCCAGTACTTC.

This chain connects TRBV7-2 to TRBJ2-3; the match to TRBD2 covers 8 bases. After removal of 6 bases from V and 6 bases from J, the junction contained 8 bases not matched to a gene. The CDR3 loop spans 14 amino acids. CDR1 is SGHTA, CDR2 FQGNSA, per germline. CDR3 coding DNA: TGTGCCAGCAGGGACACGGGGGGGCCGGATACGCAGTATTTT. Protein sequence: CASRDTGGPDTQYF.

The rearrangement links TRBV3-1 (or the pseudogene TRBV3-2) to TRBJ1-2; D possibly corresponds to TRBD1 (6 bases). The V gene's germline CDR1 is LGHDT and CDR2 YNNKEL (reference sequence). The CDR3 is 14 amino acids. The V end was cut by 5 bases, the J end by 1 base, with 11 bases between. The CDR3 DNA follows: TGTGCCAGCAGCTCAAGGGGGGGTAACTATGGCTACACCTTC. Protein sequence: CASSSRGGNYGYTF.

The chain links TRBV5-6 to TRBJ1-1; 8 nucleotides line up with TRBD1. CDR1 is SGHDT, CDR2 YYEEEE, per germline. J was trimmed by 0 bases and V by 5 bases; bases with no gene match: 9. This CDR3 spans 16 amino acids. CDR3 sequence reads: CASRLTGVSVNTEAFF. As DNA, the CDR3 is TGTGCCAGCAGGTTGACAGGGGTCTCTGTGAACACTGAAGCTTTCTTT.

Turning to this clone: No DNA is shown, since the ends of the CDR3 on it are uncertain; the CDR3 is the one TCRdb lists. The chain couples TRBV4-3 to TRBJ2-5; TRBD1 reflects the table's D call only, with no check against the DNA. The CDR3 length equals 15 residues, ends included. Germline V lookup: CDR1 LGHNA, CDR2 YSLEER. The CDR3 spells CASSQDFGSGETQYF.

The rearrangement joins TRBV6-5 to TRBJ2-3; TRBD2 aligns across 13 bases. Germline V gene data show CDR1 as MNHEY and CDR2 as SVGAGI. With 4 bases clipped from V and 5 bases from J, the junction kept 6 bases outside the gene matches. The CDR3 has 16 amino acids. The CDR3 nucleotides read TGTGCCAGCAGTTCCCCGGGACTAGCGGGACGAGATACGCAGTATTTT. Protein: CASSSPGLAGRDTQYF.

This clone was seen a handful of times. The chain uses TRBV4-2 and TRBJ2-1; 9 bases are a match to TRBD2. Germline V gene lookup returns CDR1 LGHNA and CDR2 YNFKEQ. The CDR3 has 16 residues. The ends lost 3 bases at V and 6 bases at J; junction bases unmatched: 9. CDR3 in DNA: TGTGCCAGCAGCCAGTCCGGGACTAGCAGTTCCAATGAGCAGTTCTTC. Its protein is CASSQSGTSSSNEQFF.

The rearrangement links TRBV3-1 (or the pseudogene TRBV3-2) to TRBJ2-7; 8 positions agree with TRBD1. J lost 2 bases, V lost 1 base, and 7 bases had no gene match. Germline assignment: CDR1 LGHDT and CDR2 YNNKEL (reference sequence). CDR3 length: 16 residues. CDR3 DNA sequence: TGTGCCAGCAGCCAAGCAGGGACAGGTTTTCCCTACGAGCAGTACTTC. Its translation: CASSQAGTGFPYEQYF.

On this clone itself: Other DNA sequences of this sample code for an identical CDR3. The chain combines TRBV11-3 with TRBJ2-2; perhaps TRBD2 as D (5 bases). This CDR3 contains 15 residues. Germline V gene lookup returns CDR1 SGHNT and CDR2 YENEEA. Trimming removed 6 bases at V and 6 bases at J, with 17 bases between. The CDR3 loop is CASSSSSRVAGELFF. The CDR3 DNA sequence: TGTGCCAGCAGTTCTAGTTCGAGGGTAGCCGGGGAGCTGTTTTTT.

This chain uses TRBV6-5 with TRBJ1-1, with TRBD1 identical over 7 bases. The junction had 1 base not matched to a gene; V was cut back by 5 bases and J by 1 base. CDR1 MNHEY and CDR2 SVGAGI come from the germline V gene. This CDR3 has 13 residues. The CDR3 sequence is CASSQGGNTEAFF. The CDR3 DNA reads TGTGCCAGCAGTCAGGGGGGGAACACTGAAGCTTTCTTT.

The chain is built from TRBV19 and TRBJ1-2; TRBD1 matches at 8 bases. This CDR3 has 14 amino acids. With 5 bases clipped from V and 4 bases from J, the junction kept 6 bases outside the gene matches. Germline V gives CDR1 LNHDA, CDR2 SQIVND (reference sequence). The CDR3 spells CASSSRDRFYGYTF. CDR3 nucleotide sequence: TGTGCCAGTAGTTCCCGGGACAGGTTCTATGGCTACACCTTC.

The chain recombines TRBV6-2 or TRBV6-3 with TRBJ1-1, with D perhaps TRBD1 (5 bases). Germline V CDR1 and CDR2: MNHEY, SVGEGT. The CDR3 runs 14 residues. V was shortened by 2 bases and J by 1 base, with 8 bases between the two germline ends. In nucleotides, the CDR3 is TGTGCCAGCAGTTACAGGGGTAGGAACACTGAAGCTTTCTTT. Its translation: CASSYRGRNTEAFF.

The rearrangement links TRBV2 to TRBJ2-5; 9 bases line up with TRBD2. Germline CDR1 is SNHLY and CDR2 is FYNNEI. Trimming at V came to 6 bases and at J to 5 bases, leaving 10 bases not matched to a gene. This CDR3 contains 15 residues. DNA for the CDR3: TGTGCCAGCAGCTCAGCGGGGGGCCTCGGGGAGACCCAGTACTTC. It codes for CASSSAGGLGETQYF.

This chain links TRBV19 with TRBJ2-1, with TRBD2 identical over 11 bases. CDR1 LNHDA and CDR2 SQIVND come from the germline V gene (reference sequence). CDR3 length: 16 residues. J gave up 5 bases and V 3 bases, and 6 bases lay outside the gene matches. CDR3 DNA sequence: TGTGCCAGTAGTATGGAACGACTAGCGGGGAACAATGAGCAGTTCTTC. Amino acids: CASSMERLAGNNEQFF.